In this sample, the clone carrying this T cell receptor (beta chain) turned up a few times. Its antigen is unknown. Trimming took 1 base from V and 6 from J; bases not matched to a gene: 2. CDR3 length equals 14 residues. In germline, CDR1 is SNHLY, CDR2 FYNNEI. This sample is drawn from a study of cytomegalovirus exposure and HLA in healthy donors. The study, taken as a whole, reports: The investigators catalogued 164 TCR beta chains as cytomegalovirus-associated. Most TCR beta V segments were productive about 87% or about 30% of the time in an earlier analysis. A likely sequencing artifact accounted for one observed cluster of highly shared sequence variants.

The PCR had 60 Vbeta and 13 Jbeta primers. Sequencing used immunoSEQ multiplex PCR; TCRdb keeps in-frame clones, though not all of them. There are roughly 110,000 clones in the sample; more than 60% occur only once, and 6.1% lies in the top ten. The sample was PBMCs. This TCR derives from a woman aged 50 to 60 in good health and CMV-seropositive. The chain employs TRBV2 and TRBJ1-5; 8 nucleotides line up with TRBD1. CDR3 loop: CASSEGRGPQPQHF. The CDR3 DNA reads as TGTGCCAGCAGTGAAGGCAGGGGGCCTCAGCCCCAGCATTTT.